The 6 T cell receptor beta chains reported below all come from one sample, sequenced in a study of chemoradiotherapy in HPV16-positive cancers. Repertoires were generated with immunoSEQ multiplex PCR, while TCRdb's copy carries only in-frame clones and drops some. The sample records approximately 8,500 clones, about 66% being singletons. Collection of the sample occurred from a patient who underwent chemoradiotherapy. The origin of the receptors is a human donor with HPV-associated anogenital cancer.

This chain uses TRBV27 with TRBJ2-5, with 10 nucleotides matching TRBD2. V lost 5 bases and J lost 1; bases outside the gene matches: 7. The length of the CDR3 is 16 residues. Germline CDR1 MNHEY, CDR2 SMNVEV (reference sequence). CDR3 coding DNA: TGTGCCAGCAGTCACTCAGCGGGGGGGCTCCAAGAGACCCAGTACTTC. This gives the protein CASSHSAGGLQETQYF.

V usage is TRBV7-8 and J usage is TRBJ1-2, with 7 bases fitting TRBD1. The J segment lost 4 bases and the V segment lost 0 bases, leaving 5 bases of the junction unmatched. This CDR3 contains 15 residues. Germline assignment: CDR1 SGHVS and CDR2 FQNEAQ. CDR3 bases: TGTGCCAGCAGCTTAGCCCCACAGGGGAGCTATGGCTACACCTTC. Translating it yields CASSLAPQGSYGYTF.

This chain links TRBV7-8 with TRBJ2-3; 8 bases align to TRBD2. This CDR3 is built from 15 residues. Germline loops: CDR1 SGHVS, CDR2 FQNEAQ. J was trimmed by 3 bases and V by 5 bases; bases with no gene match: 7. The CDR3 DNA follows: TGTGCCAGCAGCCCTCAAGCGGGGGCTACAGATACGCAGTATTTT. Amino acid sequence: CASSPQAGATDTQYF.

The chain couples TRBV7-9 to TRBJ1-6, with TRBD1 matching 9 bases. CDR3 length: 15 residues. From germline, CDR1 is SEHNR and CDR2 FQNEAQ (reference sequence). V trimming: 5 bases; J trimming: 7 bases; junction bases outside the gene matches: 6. CDR3 nucleotide sequence: TGTGCCAGCAGCCTTACAGGGGGCGCCAATTCACCCCTCCACTTT. Its protein product is CASSLTGGANSPLHF.

This clone was counted between two and nine times. The chain employs TRBV27 and TRBJ2-1, with 8 bases matching TRBD2. In germline, CDR1 is MNHEY, CDR2 SMNVEV (reference sequence). CDR3 size: 15 residues. The V gene end was trimmed by 1 base and the J gene end by 6 bases; junction bases not matched to a gene: 5. The CDR3 is CASSLFGGGSNEQFF. As DNA, the CDR3 is TGTGCCAGCAGTTTATTCGGGGGGGGGTCCAATGAGCAGTTCTTC.

V and J are TRBV6-5 and TRBJ2-7; TRBD2 matches at 7 bases. CDR3 length: 12 residues. V lost 5 bases and J lost 10; bases outside the gene matches: 8. From germline, CDR1 is MNHEY and CDR2 SVGAGI. CDR3 DNA: TGTGCCAGCAGTCGCGAGGGAGGGGAACAGTACGTC. Amino acid sequence: CASSREGGEQYV.